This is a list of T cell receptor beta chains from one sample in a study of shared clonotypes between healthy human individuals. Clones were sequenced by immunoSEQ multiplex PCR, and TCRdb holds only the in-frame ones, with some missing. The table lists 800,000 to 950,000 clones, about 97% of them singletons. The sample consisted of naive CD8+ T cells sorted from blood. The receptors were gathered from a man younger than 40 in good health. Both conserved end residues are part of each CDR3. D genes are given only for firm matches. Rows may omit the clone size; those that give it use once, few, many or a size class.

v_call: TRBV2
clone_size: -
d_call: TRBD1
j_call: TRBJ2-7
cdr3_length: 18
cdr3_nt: TGTGCCAGCAGTGAAGCGCCGGGGGACAGGGCTTTATCCTACGAGCAGTACTTC
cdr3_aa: CASSEAPGDRALSYEQYF

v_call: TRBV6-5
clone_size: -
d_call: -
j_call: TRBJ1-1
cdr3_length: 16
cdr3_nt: TGTGCCAGCAGTTACGCACAGCATCTCCTGAACACTGAAGCTTTCTTT
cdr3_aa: CASSYAQHLLNTEAFF

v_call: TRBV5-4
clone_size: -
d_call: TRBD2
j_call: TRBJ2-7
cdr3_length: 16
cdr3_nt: TGTGCCAGCAGCTTCGAAGCGGGAGAGGGGCCATACGAGCAGTACTTC
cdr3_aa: CASSFEAGEGPYEQYF

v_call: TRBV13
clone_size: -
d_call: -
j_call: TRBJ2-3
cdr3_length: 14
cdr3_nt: TGTGCCAGCAGCTTAGGGATCCGCACAGATACGCAGTATTTT
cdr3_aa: CASSLGIRTDTQYF

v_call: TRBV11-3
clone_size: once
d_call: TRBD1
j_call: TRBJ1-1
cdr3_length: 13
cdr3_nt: TGTGCCAGCAGCTTAGCAGGGGGCGCAGAAGCTTTCTTT
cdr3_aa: CASSLAGGAEAFF

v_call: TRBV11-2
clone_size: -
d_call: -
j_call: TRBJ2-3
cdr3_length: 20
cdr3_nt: TGTGCCAGCAGCTTAGAATATCGCGGGTGGGGCCGGGAGAACACAGATACGCAGTATTTT
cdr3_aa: CASSLEYRGWGRENTDTQYF

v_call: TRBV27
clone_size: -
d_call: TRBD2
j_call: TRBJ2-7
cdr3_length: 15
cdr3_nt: TGTGCCAGCACCAAAGGGAGGGGAGGATACTACGAGCAGTACTTC
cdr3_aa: CASTKGRGGYYEQYF

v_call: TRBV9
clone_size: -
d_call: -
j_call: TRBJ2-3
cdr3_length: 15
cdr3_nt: TGTGCCAGCACCCCGGACGAAGATAGCACAGATACGCAGTATTTT
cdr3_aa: CASTPDEDSTDTQYF

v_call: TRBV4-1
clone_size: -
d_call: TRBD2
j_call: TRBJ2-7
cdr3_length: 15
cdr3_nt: TGCGCCAGCAGCGTCGGAACTAGCGGAACCTACGAGCAGTACTTC
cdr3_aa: CASSVGTSGTYEQYF

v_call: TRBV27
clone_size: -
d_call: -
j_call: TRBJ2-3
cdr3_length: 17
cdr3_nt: TGTGCCAGCAGTTTACCGAGACGAAGCGGAAGCACAGATACGCAGTATTTT
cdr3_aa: CASSLPRRSGSTDTQYF

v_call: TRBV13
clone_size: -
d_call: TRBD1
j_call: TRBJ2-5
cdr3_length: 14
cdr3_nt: TGTGCCAGCAGCGTTGGGACAGCCCAAGAGACCCAGTACTTC
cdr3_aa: CASSVGTAQETQYF

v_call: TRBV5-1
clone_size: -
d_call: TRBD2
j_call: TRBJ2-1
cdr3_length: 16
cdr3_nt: TGCGCCAGCAGCTTATCACTAGCGGGAACCTACAATGAGCAGTTCTTC
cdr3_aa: CASSLSLAGTYNEQFF

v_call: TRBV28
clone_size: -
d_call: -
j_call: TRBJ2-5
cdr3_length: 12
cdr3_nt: TGTGCCAGCACTGGGCTTTCTGAGACCCAGTACTTC
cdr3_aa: CASTGLSETQYF

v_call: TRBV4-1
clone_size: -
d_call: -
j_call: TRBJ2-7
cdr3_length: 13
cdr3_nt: TGCGCCAGCAGCCGGGATATGGCCTACGAGCAGTACTTC
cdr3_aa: CASSRDMAYEQYF

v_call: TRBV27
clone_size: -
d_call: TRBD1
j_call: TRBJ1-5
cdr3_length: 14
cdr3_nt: TGTGCCAGCAACCCGGGACAGAGCAATCAGCCCCAGCATTTT
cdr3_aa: CASNPGQSNQPQHF

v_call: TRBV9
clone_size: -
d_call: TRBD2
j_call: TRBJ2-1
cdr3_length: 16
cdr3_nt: TGTGCCAGCAGCGAAGCAGGTAGCGGGAGAGGTATTGAGCAGTTCTTC
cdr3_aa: CASSEAGSGRGIEQFF

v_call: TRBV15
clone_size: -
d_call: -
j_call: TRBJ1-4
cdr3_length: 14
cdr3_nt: TGTGCCACCCTCAGGACAGACGCTAATGAAAAACTGTTTTTT
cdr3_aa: CATLRTDANEKLFF

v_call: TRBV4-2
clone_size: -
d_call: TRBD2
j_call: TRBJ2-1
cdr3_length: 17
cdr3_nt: TGTGCCAGCAGCCATGACGGACTAGCGGGAGCCAGGAATGAGCAGTTCTTC
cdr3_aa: CASSHDGLAGARNEQFF

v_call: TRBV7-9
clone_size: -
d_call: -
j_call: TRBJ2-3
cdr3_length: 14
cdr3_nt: TGTGCCAGCAGCAACAGGGAAAGCACAGATACGCAGTATTTT
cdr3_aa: CASSNRESTDTQYF

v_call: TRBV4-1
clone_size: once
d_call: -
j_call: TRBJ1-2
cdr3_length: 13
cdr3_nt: TGCGCCAGCAGCCAAGACAGCAACTATGGCTACACCTTC
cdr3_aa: CASSQDSNYGYTF

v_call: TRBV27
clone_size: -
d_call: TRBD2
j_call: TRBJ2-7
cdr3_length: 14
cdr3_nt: TGTGCCAGCCGAACACTAGCGGGAGGACTCGAGCAGTACTTC
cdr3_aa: CASRTLAGGLEQYF

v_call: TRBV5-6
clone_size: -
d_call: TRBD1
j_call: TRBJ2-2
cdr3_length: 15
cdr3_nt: TGTGCCAGCAGCACCGACAGGGTAATTCCCGGGGAGCTGTTTTTT
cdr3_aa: CASSTDRVIPGELFF

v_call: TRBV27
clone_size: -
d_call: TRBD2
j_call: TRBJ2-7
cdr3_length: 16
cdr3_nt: TGTGCCAGCAGTTTAGGGGCTAGCGGGAAGTTAGACGAGCAGTACTTC
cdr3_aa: CASSLGASGKLDEQYF

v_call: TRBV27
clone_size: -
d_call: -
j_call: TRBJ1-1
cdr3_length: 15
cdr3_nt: TGTGCCAGCAGTCCCCGTCGGGGGGGAAACACTGAAGCTTTCTTT
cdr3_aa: CASSPRRGGNTEAFF

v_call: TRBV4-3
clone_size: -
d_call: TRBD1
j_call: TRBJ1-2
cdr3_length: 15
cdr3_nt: TGCGCCAGCAGCCCGAATGCCGGGACAGGGGATGGCTACACCTTC
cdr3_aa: CASSPNAGTGDGYTF

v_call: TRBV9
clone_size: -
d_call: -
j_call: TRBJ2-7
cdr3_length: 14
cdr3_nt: TGTGCCAGCAGCGCCCGGGACCCGCCCTACGAGCAGTACTTC
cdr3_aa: CASSARDPPYEQYF

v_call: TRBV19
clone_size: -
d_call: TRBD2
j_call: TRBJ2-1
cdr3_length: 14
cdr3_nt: TGTGCCAGTAGTTTTCGCGGGAGTTACGATGAGCAGTTCTTC
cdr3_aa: CASSFRGSYDEQFF

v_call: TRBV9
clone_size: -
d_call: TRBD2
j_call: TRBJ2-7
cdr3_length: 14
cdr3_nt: TGTGCCAGCAGCGTATGGGAGGGCTCCTACGAGCAGTACTTC
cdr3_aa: CASSVWEGSYEQYF

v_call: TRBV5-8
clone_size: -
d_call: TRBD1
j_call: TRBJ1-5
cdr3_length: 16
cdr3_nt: TGTGCCAGCAGCCACGGGCGACAGGGCAACAATCAGCCCCAGCATTTT
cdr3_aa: CASSHGRQGNNQPQHF

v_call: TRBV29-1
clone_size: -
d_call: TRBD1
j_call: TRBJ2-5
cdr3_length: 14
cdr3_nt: TGCAGCGTTGAAGGAGTGACAGGGGAGGAGACCCAGTACTTC
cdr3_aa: CSVEGVTGEETQYF

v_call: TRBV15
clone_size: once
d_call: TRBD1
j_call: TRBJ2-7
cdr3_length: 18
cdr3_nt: TGTGCCACCAGCAGAGATGATTCCTGGGACAGGGACTCCTACGAGCAGTACTTC
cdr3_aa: CATSRDDSWDRDSYEQYF

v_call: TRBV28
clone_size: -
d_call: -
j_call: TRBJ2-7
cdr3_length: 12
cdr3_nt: TGTGCCAGCAGTAGCAGCTCCTACGAGCAGTACTTC
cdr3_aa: CASSSSSYEQYF

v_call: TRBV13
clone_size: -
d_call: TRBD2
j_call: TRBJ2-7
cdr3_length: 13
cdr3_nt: TGTGCCAGCAGCTCCGGACTAGGCTACGAGCAGTACTTC
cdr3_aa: CASSSGLGYEQYF

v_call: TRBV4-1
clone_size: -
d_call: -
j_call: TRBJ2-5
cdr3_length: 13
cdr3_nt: TGCGCCAGCAGCCAAGGTCGTCGTGAGACCCAGTACTTC
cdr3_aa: CASSQGRRETQYF

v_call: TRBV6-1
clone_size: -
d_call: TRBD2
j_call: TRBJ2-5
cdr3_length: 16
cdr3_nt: TGTGCCAGCAGTGATGAACTGGCTAGCGGTCAAGAGACCCAGTACTTC
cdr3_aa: CASSDELASGQETQYF

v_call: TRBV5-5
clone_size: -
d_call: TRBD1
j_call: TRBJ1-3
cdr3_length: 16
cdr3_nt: TGTGCCAGCAGCTTGGCCCCGGACAGGGGGAGAAACACCATATATTTT
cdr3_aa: CASSLAPDRGRNTIYF

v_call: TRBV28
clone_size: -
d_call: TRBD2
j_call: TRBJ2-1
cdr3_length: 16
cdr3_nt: TGTGCCAGCAGTTCATTAGCGGGAGGGCTCTACAATGAGCAGTTCTTC
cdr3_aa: CASSSLAGGLYNEQFF

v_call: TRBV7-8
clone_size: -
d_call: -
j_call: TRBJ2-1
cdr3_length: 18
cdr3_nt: TGTGCCAGCAGCCCCCCCCCTAGTGGGAGGAGGGCTTACAATGAGCAGTTCTTC
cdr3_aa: CASSPPPSGRRAYNEQFF

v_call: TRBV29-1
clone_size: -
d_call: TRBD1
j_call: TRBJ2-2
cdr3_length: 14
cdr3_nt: TGCAGCGCTGAACAGGGGGCCGTTGGCGGGGAGCTGTTTTTT
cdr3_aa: CSAEQGAVGGELFF

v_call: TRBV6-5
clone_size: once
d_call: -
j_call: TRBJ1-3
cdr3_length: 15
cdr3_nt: TGTGCCAGCAGTTACTCCGGGGGGACTGGAAACACCATATATTTT
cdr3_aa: CASSYSGGTGNTIYF

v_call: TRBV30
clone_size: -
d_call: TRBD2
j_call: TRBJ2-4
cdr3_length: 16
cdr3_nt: TGTGCCTGGAGTGTAGGCGACGGGAGGACAAAAAACATTCAGTACTTC
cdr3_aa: CAWSVGDGRTKNIQYF

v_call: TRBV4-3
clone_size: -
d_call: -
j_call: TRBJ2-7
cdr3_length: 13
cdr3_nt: TGCGCCAGCAGTCTGGGGGGTTCCTACGAGCAGTACTTC
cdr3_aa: CASSLGGSYEQYF

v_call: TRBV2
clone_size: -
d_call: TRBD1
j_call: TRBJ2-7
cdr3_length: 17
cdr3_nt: TGTGCCAGCACCACCGGTATCTTAGGGACAGACTCCTACGAGCAGTACTTC
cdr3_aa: CASTTGILGTDSYEQYF

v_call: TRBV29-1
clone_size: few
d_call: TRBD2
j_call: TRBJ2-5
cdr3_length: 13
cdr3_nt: TGCAGCGTTGACGCGGGAGCGGGAGAGACCCAGTACTTC
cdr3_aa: CSVDAGAGETQYF

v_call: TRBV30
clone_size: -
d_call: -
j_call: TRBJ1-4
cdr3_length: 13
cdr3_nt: TGTGCCTGGAATATTGTCAGGAATGAAAAGCTGTTTTTT
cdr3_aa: CAWNIVRNEKLFF

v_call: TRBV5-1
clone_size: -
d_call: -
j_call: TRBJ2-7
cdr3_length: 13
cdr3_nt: TGCGCCAGCAGCTTGGAACCGGGGTACGAGCAGTACTTC
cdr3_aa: CASSLEPGYEQYF

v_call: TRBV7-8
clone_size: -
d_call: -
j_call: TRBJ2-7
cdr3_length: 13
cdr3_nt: TGTGCCAGCAGCCCGACGGTTACAGGCGAGCAGTACTTC
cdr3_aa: CASSPTVTGEQYF

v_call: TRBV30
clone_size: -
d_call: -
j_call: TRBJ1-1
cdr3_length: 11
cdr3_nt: TGTGCCTGGCCTAGAGACACTGAAGCTTTCTTT
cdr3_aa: CAWPRDTEAFF

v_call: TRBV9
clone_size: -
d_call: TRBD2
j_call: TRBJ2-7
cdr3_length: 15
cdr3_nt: TGTGCCAGCAGCGTAGCAGCGGGAGAGAACTACGAGCAGTACTTC
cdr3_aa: CASSVAAGENYEQYF

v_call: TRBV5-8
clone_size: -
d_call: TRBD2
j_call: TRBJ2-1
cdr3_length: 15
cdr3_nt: TGTGCCAGCAGCTATGGACTAGCGGGAGCCAATGAGCAGTTCTTC
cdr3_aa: CASSYGLAGANEQFF

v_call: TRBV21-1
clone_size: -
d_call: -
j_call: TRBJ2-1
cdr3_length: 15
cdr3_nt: TGTGCCAGCAGCAAAGGCGTCGACAGGCCGAATGAGCAGTTCTTC
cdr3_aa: CASSKGVDRPNEQFF

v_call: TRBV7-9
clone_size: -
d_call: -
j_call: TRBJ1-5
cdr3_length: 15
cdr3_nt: TGTGCCAGCAGCGGCAGCTCCTATAGCAATCAGCCCCAGCATTTT
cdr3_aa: CASSGSSYSNQPQHF

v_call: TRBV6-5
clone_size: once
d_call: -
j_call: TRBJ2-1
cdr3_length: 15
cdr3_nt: TGTGCCAGCAGCCCCAACCTATTGGATTACAATGAGCAGTTCTTC
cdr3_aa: CASSPNLLDYNEQFF

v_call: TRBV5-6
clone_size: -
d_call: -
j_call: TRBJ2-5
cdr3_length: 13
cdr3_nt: TGTGCCAGCAGCTCCGGGACGGAAGAGACCCAGTACTTC
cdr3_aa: CASSSGTEETQYF

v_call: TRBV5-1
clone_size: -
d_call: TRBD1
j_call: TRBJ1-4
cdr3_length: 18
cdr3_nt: TGCGCCAGCAGCCTCTGGGACAGAAGGATTGCAACTAATGAAAAACTGTTTTTT
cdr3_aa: CASSLWDRRIATNEKLFF

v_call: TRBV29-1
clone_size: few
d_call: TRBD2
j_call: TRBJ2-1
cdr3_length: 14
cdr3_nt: TGCAGCGTTGCTTGGGGTAGCGGGGAGAATGAGCAGTTCTTC
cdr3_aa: CSVAWGSGENEQFF

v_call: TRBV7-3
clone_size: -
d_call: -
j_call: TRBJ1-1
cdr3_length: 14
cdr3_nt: TGTGCCAGCAGCCGGGGACGGGAGAACACTGAAGCTTTCTTT
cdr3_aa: CASSRGRENTEAFF

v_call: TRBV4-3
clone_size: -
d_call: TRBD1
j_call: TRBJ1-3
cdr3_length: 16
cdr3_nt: TGCGCCAGCAGCCACGGAACAGGGGGCTCTGGAAACACCATATATTTT
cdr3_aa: CASSHGTGGSGNTIYF

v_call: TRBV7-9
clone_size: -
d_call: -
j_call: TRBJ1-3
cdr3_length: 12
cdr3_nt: TGTGCCAGCAGCTTGGCTGGAAACACCATATATTTT
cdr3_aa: CASSLAGNTIYF

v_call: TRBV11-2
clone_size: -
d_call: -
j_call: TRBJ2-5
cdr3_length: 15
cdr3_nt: TGTGCCAGCAGCTCTCCCCTGGAGGGCCAAGAGACCCAGTACTTC
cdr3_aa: CASSSPLEGQETQYF